This TCR beta chain was identified in a study of OX40 agonist ivuxolimab in advanced cancers. Whole-study context: Patients treated during dose escalation were battling hepatocellular carcinoma, melanoma, renal cell or head and neck cancer. Enrollees could have had prior anti-PD-1, anti-PD-L1 or anti-CTLA-4 therapy, which about 42% had received.

Findings and limits, study-wide: CD4+ and CD8+ blood T cells expanded clonally by week 6 at 0.1 to 3.0 mg/kg.

This CDR3 comprises 16 residues. Trimming took off 1 base at V and 4 bases at J, with 16 bases between the two ends. The germline CDR1 and CDR2 sequences are LNHDA and SQIVND (reference sequence). Sequenced by immunoSEQ multiplex PCR; TCRdb stores in-frame clones only, minus some. The sample records tens of thousands of clones, just over 85% being singletons. In regard to this clone: What it recognizes is unknown.

The sample in question was CD4+ or CD8+ T cells sorted from blood, obtained in a trial of the OX40 agonist ivuxolimab. The gene calls are TRBV19 and TRBJ2-5, with D possibly called TRBD1 or TRBD2 (5 bases each). The TCR originated in an adult with an advanced solid tumor such as melanoma, head and neck, liver or kidney cancer. The chain's CDR3 is CASSIGPGPEGETQYF. The CDR3 region has the DNA TGTGCCAGTAGTATAGGCCCGGGACCCGAGGGAGAGACCCAGTACTTC.